This TCR beta chain stems from a study of beta chain features in type 1 diabetes (dated by TCRdb to between 2017 and 2018). About the study as a whole: No differences in mean age, gender distribution, total cell number or subset yield were found between patients and healthy donors. A total of about 100,000,000 sorted cells were examined across all samples, and RNA yield correlated strongly with the number of cells per subset. In the study, recently diagnosed type 1 diabetes patients and matched healthy donors were compared on the TCRB repertoires of their sorted circulating CD4+ T cell subsets. Whereas all 30 or so donors provided naive and central memory subsets, regulatory and stem cell-like memory subsets were isolated from just 8 patients and roughly eight healthy donors.

A single peripheral blood draw of around 0.11 L on average was collected from each donor into heparinised tubes. A BD FACSAria II and a panel including CD45RO, CCR7, CD25, CD127, CD95 and CD27 were used to sort naive, central memory, regulatory and stem cell-like memory CD4+ T cells. Purity was above 98% for every sorted population. PBMCs were separated immediately by Lymphoprep density gradient centrifugation and were stained directly, without being cultured. Samples were stained and sorted in pairs, with one healthy donor and one patient per experiment, so that batch effects were minimized. Summary of the overall study and its limitations: A moderate but significant shortening of TCRB CDR3 length was observed in type 1 diabetes patients in all four CD4+ subsets. Because small numbers of individuals were included in the HLA sub-analyses, any influence of HLA type on TCRB rearrangement was left unresolved. At VDJ recombination sites, type 1 diabetes patients had fewer insertions and more deleted nucleotides, which implies abnormalities in thymic rearrangement. PCR might favor shorter templates, but patient and control samples were amplified and corrected together, so any skew would affect both groups equally. Because cDNA was sequenced instead of genomic DNA, activated cells with high expression could be over-represented, although the groups did not differ in activation or CD3 levels. Naive, central memory and regulatory TCRB repertoires appeared to be more similar among patients than among healthy donors.

V loses 6 bases of germline sequence and J loses 8 bases, and the interval between the two ends is 16 bases. CDR1 and CDR2 were assigned from the germline V gene as MNHEY and SVGAGI. The CDR3, cysteine through phenylalanine, is 13 amino acids long. Just the 39-base CDR3 DNA is kept, in frame starting at base 1. The entire amount of isolated RNA was reverse transcribed using the High Capacity cDNA Reverse Transcription Kit, so the sequenced TCRB transcripts were expressed ones. Naive, central memory and regulatory T cell samples underwent deep immunoSEQ sequencing, averaging about 3.3 million total reads per sample. Sorted cells were lysed in RLT buffer and RNA was extracted with DNase-treated RNeasy Micro or Mini kits, depending on cell number. To prevent cross-contamination, every cell subset was processed on its own, while patient and healthy donor samples were processed together. TCRB sequences were amplified from cDNA with the immunoSEQ multiplex PCR, producing 87-bp fragments spanning the CDR3 region. The amplicons were sequenced using the Illumina HiSeq platform. The study's own analysis went as follows. PCR bias was computationally corrected using synthetic template baselines, reads within Hamming distance 2 were collapsed, and singletons that could not be merged were discarded. Reads were aligned against IMGT to assign V, D and J genes, CDR3 length and insertions or deletions at six rearrangement sites. Clonotype counts were normalized to sorted cell number within each subset before computing true diversity and Gini coefficients with the tcR R package. The overlap coefficient, calculated on TCRB nucleotide sequences, was used to quantify repertoire sharing. Out-of-frame TCRB sequences from naive cells were analyzed as a proxy for the pre-selection repertoire. In its TCRdb copy, this immuneACCESS table keeps in-frame sequences only and misses some clones. Where compared with another copy, unresolved V genes explain less than half of these, and the others have no known cause. The DNA was the basis for D and trimming; V, J and clone size are from that table. The sample table holds about 260,000 clones, of which roughly 20% were seen once. Of the sample, less than 0.035% is held by the ten largest clones.

As concerns this clone: Its antigen remains undetermined. Per-nucleotide qualities are absent, and no much larger clonotype sits a single base away.

The chain uses TRBV6-5 and TRBJ1-2, with TRBD1 tentatively as D gene (6 bases match). The TCR comes from a woman aged 40 to 50 with type 1 diabetes. The specimen sequenced was naive CD4+ T cells from blood. Interpreted using the paper, the cell subset or site label stands for: true naive CD4+ T cells. The encoded CDR3 is CASRDSLLEGYTF. The nucleotides read TGTGCCAGCAGGGACAGCCTTCTAGAGGGCTACACCTTC.